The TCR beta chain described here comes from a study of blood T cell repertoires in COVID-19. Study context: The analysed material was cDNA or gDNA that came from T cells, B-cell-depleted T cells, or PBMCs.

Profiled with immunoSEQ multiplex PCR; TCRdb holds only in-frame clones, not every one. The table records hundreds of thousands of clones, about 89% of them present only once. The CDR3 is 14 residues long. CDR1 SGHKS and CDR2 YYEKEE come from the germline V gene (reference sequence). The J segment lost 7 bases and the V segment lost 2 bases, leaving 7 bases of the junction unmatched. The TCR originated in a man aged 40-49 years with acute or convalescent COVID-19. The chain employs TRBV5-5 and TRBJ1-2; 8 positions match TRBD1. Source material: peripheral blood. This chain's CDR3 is CASSLEGQGVGYTF. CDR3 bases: TGTGCCAGCAGCTTAGAAGGACAGGGAGTTGGCTACACCTTC.